A single sample is the source of the 20 T cell receptor beta chains below, sequenced in a study of CD8 T cells in Susac syndrome. The RNA, about 0.45 to 1 ug, was put through reverse transcription using random hexamers. A single record per CDR3 protein comes from TCRdb applying MiXCR to the immunoSEQ multiplex PCR reads. The table lists roughly 130,000 distinct CDR3 sequences, over 95% of them singletons. The specimen sequenced was CD4+ T cells from PBMCs. The receptor source for this set is a human donor with Susac syndrome.

The chain couples TRBV28 to TRBJ1-5, with TRBD1 as a possible D gene (5 bases). Germline values: CDR1 MDHEN, CDR2 SYDVKM. Deletions cut 3 bases from V and 6 bases from J, with 24 bases between. The CDR3 consists of 18 residues. The CDR3 bases are TGTGCCAGCAGTTTGCGAGGTCCCGGGGGGGGGACGGGTCAGCCCCAGCATTTT. This translates into CASSLRGPGGGTGQPQHF. Variable domain in full (rest from reference TRBV28 and TRBJ1-5): DVKVTQSSRYLVKRTGEKVFLECVQDMDHENMFWYRQDPGLGLRLIYFSYDVKMKEKGDIPEGYSVSREKKERFSLILESASTNQTSMYLCASSLRGPGGGTGQPQHFGDGTRLSIL.

The V call is TRBV20-1, the J call TRBJ2-7, with D unclear. This CDR3 has 14 amino acids. V was pared by 3 bases and J by 2 bases, with 14 bases between. The germline V gene encodes CDR1 DFQATT and CDR2 SNEGSKA (reference sequence). Here the CDR3 DNA reads TGCAGTGCTAGTCCACGTACGGCTACCTACGAGCAGTACTTC. Residues: CSASPRTATYEQYF.

V gene TRBV11-1 combines with J gene TRBJ1-1; maybe TRBD1 (6 bases). V was trimmed by 5 bases and J by 4 bases, leaving 14 bases between them. CDR3 length: 14 residues. Germline V gives CDR1 SGHAT, CDR2 FQDESV (reference sequence). The CDR3 is CASSPRDIGTEAFF. The CDR3 nucleotides are TGTGCCAGCAGCCCGCGGGACATTGGCACTGAAGCTTTCTTT.

The chain employs TRBV20-1 and TRBJ2-5; D ambiguous. CDR1 and CDR2 (germline): DFQATT, SNEGSKA (reference sequence). The CDR3 runs 12 residues. V was shortened by 0 bases and J by 4 bases, with 6 bases between the two germline ends. The CDR3 spells CSARETRETQYF. In DNA form, the CDR3 reads TGCAGTGCTAGAGAAACACGAGAGACCCAGTACTTC.

The chain recombines TRBV20-1 with TRBJ2-1, with 7 bases aligning to TRBD2. The CDR3 has 15 residues. Germline CDR1 DFQATT, CDR2 SNEGSKA (reference sequence). Losses at the gene ends were 6 bases for V and 3 bases for J; bases not matched to a gene: 11. The CDR3, as DNA: TGCAGTGCCGAGAGGGGTAGCGGGTTCTACAATGAGCAGTTCTTC. Encoded protein: CSAERGSGFYNEQFF.

The chain is built from TRBV2 and TRBJ2-5, with TRBD1 as a possible D gene (6 bases). Germline V CDR1 and CDR2: SNHLY, FYNNEI. V was clipped by 5 bases and J by 5 bases, with 15 bases between them. CDR3 size: 14 residues. The CDR3 bases are TGTGCCAGCAGTATGACAGGTGGTGAGGAGACCCAGTACTTC. It specifies CASSMTGGEETQYF. Based on the CDR3 plus reference TRBV2 and TRBJ2-5, the full variable domain is EPEVTQTPSHQVTQMGQEVILRCVPISNHLYFYWYRQILGQKVEFLVSFYNNEISEKSEIFDDQFSVERPDGSNFTLKIRSTKLEDSAMYFCASSMTGGEETQYFGPGTRLLVL.

V gene TRBV6-5 combines with J gene TRBJ2-6; 11 nucleotides align to TRBD1. Germline V gene sequence: CDR1 MNHEY, CDR2 SVGAGI. V shed 2 bases, J shed 0 bases, and the junction held 3 bases outside the gene matches. The CDR3 runs to 18 residues. CDR3 in DNA: TGTGCCAGCAGTTACACCGGGACAGGGGGCTCTGGGGCCAACGTCCTGACTTTC. The encoded protein is CASSYTGTGGSGANVLTF.

The chain couples TRBV28 to TRBJ1-1, with D maybe TRBD1 (6 bases). V lost 3 bases and J lost 5, with 13 bases in between. Germline assignment: CDR1 MDHEN and CDR2 SYDVKM. The CDR3 sequence is 14 residues long. The CDR3 sequence: CASSFRGGWTEAFF. The DNA for the CDR3 is TGTGCCAGCAGTTTCCGGGGGGGCTGGACTGAAGCTTTCTTT.

This clonotype appeared a single time. The chain uses TRBV20-1 and TRBJ2-7; D remains unclear. In germline, CDR1 is DFQATT, CDR2 SNEGSKA (reference sequence). The CDR3 is made up of 12 amino acids. Trimming cost V 6 bases and J 2 bases, with 11 bases left between them. CDR3 coding DNA: TGCAGTGCCCTCGACGGAGCCTACGAGCAGTACTTC. This sequence encodes CSALDGAYEQYF.

V and J are TRBV18 and TRBJ2-2; D may be TRBD2 (6 bases). V was pared by 6 bases and J by 0 bases, with 11 bases between. This CDR3 has 15 amino acids. Looked up from germline, CDR1 is KGHSH and CDR2 is LQKENI. CDR3 sequence reads: CASSGGTANTGELFF. CDR3 sequence (DNA): TGTGCCAGCTCCGGCGGGACGGCGAACACCGGGGAGCTGTTTTTT.

V usage is TRBV29-1 and J usage is TRBJ1-5; TRBD1 might be the D (6 bases). Trimming removed 4 bases at V and 4 bases at J, with 14 bases between. Germline assignment: CDR1 SQVTM and CDR2 ANQGSEA. The CDR3 extends over 14 amino acids. Written as DNA, the CDR3 is TGCAGCGTTGCACAGGGCATCGGAAATCAGCCCCAGCATTTT. Amino acids: CSVAQGIGNQPQHF.

V usage is TRBV12-3 or TRBV12-4 and J usage is TRBJ2-3; 9 bases are shared with TRBD2. The CDR3 contains 14 residues. The trim removed 1 base at V and 9 bases at J, leaving 5 bases unmatched. The CDR3 coding sequence is TGTGCCAGCAGTTTAGGACTAGCGGAATTCACGCAGTATTTT. Amino acid sequence: CASSLGLAEFTQYF.

CDR3 nucleotides: TGTGCCAGCACCAGGATGAACACTGAAGCTTTCTTT. Translation: CASTRMNTEAFF. The chain has TRBV12-3 or TRBV12-4 and TRBJ1-1; D unresolved. V lost 7 bases and J lost 0, with 6 bases in between. This CDR3 spans 12 amino acids.

The chain combines TRBV30 with TRBJ2-2; 10 bases fit TRBD2. Germline assignment: CDR1 GTSNPN and CDR2 SVGIG (reference sequence). V trimming: 3 bases; J trimming: 4 bases; junction bases outside the gene matches: 17. The CDR3 loop spans 19 amino acids. CDR3 amino acids: CAWRGGLAGEGGTTGELFF. CDR3 bases: TGTGCCTGGAGAGGTGGGCTAGCGGGAGAGGGGGGGACCACCGGGGAGCTGTTTTTT.

The V call is TRBV4-2, the J call TRBJ2-1; D may be TRBD1 (5 bases). The V end lost 0 bases, the J end lost 2 bases, and 8 bases lay between the germline ends. The CDR3 loop spans 15 amino acids. Germline V gene lookup returns CDR1 LGHNA and CDR2 YNFKEQ. CDR3 in amino acids: CASSQEKGAYNEQFF. The CDR3 DNA is TGTGCCAGCAGCCAAGAGAAAGGGGCCTACAATGAGCAGTTCTTC.

In DNA form, the CDR3 reads TGTGCCAGCAGCACGGACGGCCGAGGGGATACGCAGTATTTT. It encodes CASSTDGRGDTQYF. V is TRBV7-9 and J is TRBJ2-3; D possibly corresponds to TRBD2 (5 bases). Germline V gene data show CDR1 as SEHNR and CDR2 as FQNEAQ (reference sequence). This CDR3 spans 14 amino acids. V was trimmed by 5 bases and J by 6 bases, leaving 15 bases between them.

The V gene is TRBV25-1, the J gene TRBJ2-5; TRBD1 agrees at 9 bases. The length of the CDR3 is 13 residues. Germline trimming cut 8 bases from V and 3 bases from J; bases unmatched to any gene: 4. Looked up from germline, CDR1 is MGHDK and CDR2 is SYGVNS. Written as DNA, the CDR3 is TGTGCCAGCGGAACAGGGGGCGAAGAGACCCAGTACTTC. Encoded protein: CASGTGGEETQYF.

The genes are TRBV4-2 and TRBJ1-1; D possibly corresponds to TRBD1 (5 bases). The CDR3 consists of 15 residues. From germline, CDR1 is LGHNA and CDR2 YNFKEQ. V lost 0 bases and J 8 bases, leaving 16 bases between the germline ends. The CDR3 loop reads CASSQELTEPTEAFF. The CDR3 nucleotides read TGTGCCAGCAGCCAAGAATTGACAGAGCCCACGGAAGCTTTCTTT.

The genes are TRBV6-5 and TRBJ1-2; tentative D call: TRBD1 (5 bases). From germline, CDR1 is MNHEY and CDR2 SVGAGI. This CDR3 region has 14 residues. The germline V and J ends were trimmed by 7 bases and 2 bases, with 14 bases remaining between them. The CDR3 coding sequence is TGTGCCAGCAAGAGGGACGGATCGAACTATGGCTACACCTTC. It is translated as CASKRDGSNYGYTF.

The chain is built from TRBV29-1 and TRBJ1-5; 8 nucleotides line up with TRBD1. V lost 7 bases and J lost 5; bases outside the gene matches: 10. Germline CDR1 and CDR2: SQVTM and ANQGSEA. The CDR3 is made up of 14 amino acids. The CDR3 nucleotides read TGCAGCGGAAAAGTGGACAGGGTTTATCAGCCCCAGCATTTT. It is translated as CSGKVDRVYQPQHF.